A selection of T cell receptor beta chains follows, all from one sample in a study of blood T cell repertoires in COVID-19. Produced via immunoSEQ multiplex PCR; TCRdb's table is partial and in-frame only. The sample carries under 250,000 clones, roughly nine tenths recorded once. The specimen sequenced was peripheral blood. The receptors here all came from a man aged 35 to 55 with acute or convalescent COVID-19. CDR3s include the opening cysteine and the closing phenylalanine or tryptophan. The order of the fields is clone size, V gene, J gene, D gene, CDR3 DNA, CDR3 protein. A D gene is named only where the DNA matches it firmly. Rows may omit the clone size; those that give it use once, few, many or a size class.

>-|TRBV9|TRBJ2-1|-
TGTGCCAGCAGCGTAGCTAGTTACTACAATGAGCAGTTCTTC
CASSVASYYNEQFF
>-|TRBV7-9|TRBJ1-2|-
TGTGCCAGCAGGTTAGAGGGGGAAAATGGCTACACCTTC
CASRLEGENGYTF
>-|TRBV18|TRBJ2-3|-
TGTGCCAGCTCACCACGGGACTCCCAAGATACGCAGTATTTT
CASSPRDSQDTQYF
>-|TRBV27|TRBJ1-2|TRBD1
TGTGCCAGCAGTTTAATAGGATCGGGCGTAGGGGGCAGAGACTATGGCTACACCTTC
CASSLIGSGVGGRDYGYTF
>few|TRBV10-1|TRBJ1-1|-
TGCGCCAGCAAAAGGCAGGGGAACACTGAAGCTTTCTTT
CASKRQGNTEAFF
>-|TRBV25-1|TRBJ1-1|TRBD1
TGTGCCAGCAGTATAATAATAGGGACAGGGGGAAGCACTGAAGCTTTCTTT
CASSIIIGTGGSTEAFF
>once|TRBV24-1|TRBJ1-1|-
TGTGCCACCGGGAGGAGCGACACTGAAGCTTTCTTT
CATGRSDTEAFF
>-|TRBV6-7|TRBJ2-6|-
TGTGCCAGCCTCCAACGGGGTTCTGGGGCCAACGTCCTGACTTTC
CASLQRGSGANVLTF
>once|TRBV29-1|TRBJ2-1|-
TGCAGCGTTGAAGAAGTAGGTCTGGAGGACAATGAGCAGTTCTTC
CSVEEVGLEDNEQFF
>-|TRBV12-3/TRBV12-4|TRBJ1-2|-
TGTGCCAGCAGTTTAAGGACTGTGGGCTACACCTTC
CASSLRTVGYTF
>once|TRBV10-2|TRBJ2-1|TRBD2
TGCGCCAGCAGGTACGCTAGCGGGGGTTTCAATGAGCAGTTCTTC
CASRYASGGFNEQFF
>-|TRBV7-2|TRBJ2-7|TRBD1
TGTGCCAGCAGCTTGGGACAGGCGTCTTCGTACGAGCAGTACTTC
CASSLGQASSYEQYF
>-|TRBV5-4|TRBJ1-4|TRBD1
TGTGCCAGCAGCCCTACAGGGGGGCCTAATGAAAAACTGTTTTTT
CASSPTGGPNEKLFF
>-|TRBV18|TRBJ1-1|-
TGTGCCAGCTCACCGGTGAGGGATGCTGAAGCTTTCTTT
CASSPVRDAEAFF